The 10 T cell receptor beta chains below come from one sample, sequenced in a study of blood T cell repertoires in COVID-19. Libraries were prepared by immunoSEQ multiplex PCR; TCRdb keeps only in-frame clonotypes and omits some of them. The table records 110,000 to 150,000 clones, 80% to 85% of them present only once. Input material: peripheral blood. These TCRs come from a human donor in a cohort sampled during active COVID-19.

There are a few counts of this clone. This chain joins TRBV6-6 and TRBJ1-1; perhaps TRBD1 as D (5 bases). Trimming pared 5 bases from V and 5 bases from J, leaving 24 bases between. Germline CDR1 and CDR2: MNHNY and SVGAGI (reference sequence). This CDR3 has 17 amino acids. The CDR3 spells CASSPYGAGRRGTEAFF. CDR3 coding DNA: TGTGCCAGCAGTCCTTATGGGGCAGGGAGACGGGGGACTGAAGCTTTCTTT.

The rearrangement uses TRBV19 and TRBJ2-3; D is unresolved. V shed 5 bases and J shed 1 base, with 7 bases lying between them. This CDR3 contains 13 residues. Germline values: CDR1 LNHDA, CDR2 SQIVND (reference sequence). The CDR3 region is CASSWAGTDTQYF. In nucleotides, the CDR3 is TGTGCCAGTAGTTGGGCCGGCACAGATACGCAGTATTTT.

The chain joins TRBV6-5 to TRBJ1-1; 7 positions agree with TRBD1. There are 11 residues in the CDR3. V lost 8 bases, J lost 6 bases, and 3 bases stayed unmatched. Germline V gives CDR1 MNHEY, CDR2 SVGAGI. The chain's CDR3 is CASRTGAEAFF. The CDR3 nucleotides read TGTGCCAGCCGAACAGGGGCTGAAGCTTTCTTT.

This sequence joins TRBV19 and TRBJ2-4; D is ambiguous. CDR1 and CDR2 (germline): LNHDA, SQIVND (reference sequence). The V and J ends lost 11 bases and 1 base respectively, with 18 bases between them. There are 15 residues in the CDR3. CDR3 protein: CASAADGWAKNIQYF. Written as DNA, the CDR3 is TGTGCCTCCGCGGCGGATGGGTGGGCCAAAAACATTCAGTACTTC.

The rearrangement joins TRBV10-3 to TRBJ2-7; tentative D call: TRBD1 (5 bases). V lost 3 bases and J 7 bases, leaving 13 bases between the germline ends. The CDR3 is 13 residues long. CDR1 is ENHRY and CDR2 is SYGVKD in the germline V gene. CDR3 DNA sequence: TGTGCCATCAGTGAAGACAGCCGAGAAGAGCAGTACTTC. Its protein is CAISEDSREEQYF.

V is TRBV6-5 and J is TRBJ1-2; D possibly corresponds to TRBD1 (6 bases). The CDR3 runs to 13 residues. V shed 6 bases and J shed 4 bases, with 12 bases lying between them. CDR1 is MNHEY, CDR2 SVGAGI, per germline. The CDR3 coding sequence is TGTGCCAGCAGAAGACCGGACAGCTATGGCTACACCTTC. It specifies CASRRPDSYGYTF.

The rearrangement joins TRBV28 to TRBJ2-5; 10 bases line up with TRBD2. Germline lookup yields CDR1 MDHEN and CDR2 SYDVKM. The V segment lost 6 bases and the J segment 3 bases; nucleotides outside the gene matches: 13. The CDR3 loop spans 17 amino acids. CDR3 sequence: CASSPVRLAGVEETQYF. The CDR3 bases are TGTGCCAGCAGCCCCGTGAGGCTAGCGGGGGTCGAAGAGACCCAGTACTTC. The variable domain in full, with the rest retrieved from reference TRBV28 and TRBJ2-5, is DVKVTQSSRYLVKRTGEKVFLECVQDMDHENMFWYRQDPGLGLRLIYFSYDVKMKEKGDIPEGYSVSREKKERFSLILESASTNQTSMYLCASSPVRLAGVEETQYFGPGTRLLVL.

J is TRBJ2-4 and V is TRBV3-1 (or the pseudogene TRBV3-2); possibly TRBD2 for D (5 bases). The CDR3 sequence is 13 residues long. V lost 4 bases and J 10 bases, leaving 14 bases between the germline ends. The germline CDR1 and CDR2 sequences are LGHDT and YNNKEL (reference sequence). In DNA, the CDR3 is TGTGCCAGCAGCCTCCTCGAGGGTCCTATTCAGTACTTC. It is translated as CASSLLEGPIQYF.

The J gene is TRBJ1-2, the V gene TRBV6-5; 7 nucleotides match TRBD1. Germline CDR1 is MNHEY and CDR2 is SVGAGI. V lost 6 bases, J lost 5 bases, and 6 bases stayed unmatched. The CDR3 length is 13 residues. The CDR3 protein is CASSGDSYYGYTF. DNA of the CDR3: TGTGCCAGCAGCGGGGACAGCTATTATGGCTACACCTTC.

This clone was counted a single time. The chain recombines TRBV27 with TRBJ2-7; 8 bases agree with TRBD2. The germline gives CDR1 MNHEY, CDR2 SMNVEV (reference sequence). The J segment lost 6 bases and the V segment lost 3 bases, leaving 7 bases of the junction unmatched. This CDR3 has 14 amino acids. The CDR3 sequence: CASSFGPGRGEQYF. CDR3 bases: TGTGCCAGCAGTTTTGGTCCCGGGAGGGGCGAGCAGTACTTC.